The 12 T cell receptor beta chains below come from one sample, sequenced in a study of control samples from healthy donors and cancer patients. Some clones are missing from TCRdb's copy, which holds only in-frame ones; the method was immunoSEQ multiplex PCR. The sample carries tens of thousands of clones, roughly 90% recorded once. Sample: PBMCs. The receptors derive from a man between 35 and 55 years old with colorectal cancer.

This clone occurred once. The chain combines TRBV27 with TRBJ1-5; D remains ambiguous. Trimming pared 8 bases from V and 6 bases from J, leaving 17 bases between. Germline V gene sequence: CDR1 MNHEY, CDR2 SMNVEV (reference sequence). This CDR3 is 14 amino acids long. Here the CDR3 reads CASRPGSGFQPQHF. The CDR3 DNA is TGTGCCAGCCGCCCGGGCAGTGGATTTCAGCCCCAGCATTTT.

The rearrangement links TRBV24-1 to TRBJ2-2, with D maybe TRBD2 (5 bases). Germline V gene sequence: CDR1 KGHDR, CDR2 SFDVKD. This CDR3 is 14 amino acids long. V lost 3 bases and J 5 bases, leaving 9 bases between the germline ends. Written as DNA, the CDR3 is TGTGCCACCAGTGATATTCCGGGGACCGGGGAGCTGTTTTTT. It specifies CATSDIPGTGELFF.

The table lists this clone with a count of one. This chain links TRBV12-3 or TRBV12-4 with TRBJ2-7, with 10 positions matching TRBD1. V was clipped by 6 bases and J by 6 bases; unmatched bases: 5. The CDR3 extends over 13 amino acids. CDR3 DNA: TGTGCCAGCAGCCCGGGACAGGGGCTCGAGCAGTACTTC. Translation: CASSPGQGLEQYF.

This clone was seen only once. The chain links TRBV7-2 to TRBJ2-2; D remains unclear. Germline loops: CDR1 SGHTA, CDR2 FQGNSA. The CDR3 spans 14 residues. V shed 1 base and J shed 6 bases, with 9 bases lying between them. The CDR3 region has the DNA TGTGCCAGCAGCTTAGAGGGTCTGGCCGGGGAGCTGTTTTTT. Amino acid sequence: CASSLEGLAGELFF.

J is TRBJ2-7 and V is TRBV18, with D unresolved. Trimming took off 6 bases at V and 3 bases at J, with 12 bases between the two ends. The length of the CDR3 is 13 residues. Germline CDR1 KGHSH, CDR2 LQKENI. This CDR3 is CASSPAIYYEQYF. In DNA, the CDR3 is TGTGCCAGCTCTCCGGCGATTTACTACGAGCAGTACTTC. Based on the CDR3 plus reference TRBV18 and TRBJ2-7, the full variable domain is NAGVMQNPRHLVRRRGQEARLRCSPMKGHSHVYWYRQLPEEGLKFMVYLQKENIIDESGMPKERFSAEFPKEGPSILRIQQVVRGDSAAYFCASSPAIYYEQYFGPGTRLTVT.

The gene calls are TRBV20-1 and TRBJ1-2; no definite D call. The germline V gene encodes CDR1 DFQATT and CDR2 SNEGSKA (reference sequence). The CDR3 covers 11 residues. V was clipped by 2 bases and J by 8 bases, with 9 bases between them. The DNA of the CDR3 is TGCAGTGCTAGAATTGGGTACGGCTACACCTTC. Translating it yields CSARIGYGYTF.

The chain carries TRBV7-9 and TRBJ1-2, with a weak D call TRBD1 (6 bases). With 5 bases removed from V and 5 bases from J, the gap between germline ends came to 18 bases. CDR1 is SEHNR, CDR2 FQNEAQ, per germline (reference sequence). CDR3 length: 15 residues. The CDR3 DNA follows: TGTGCCAGCAGCCTAGGCACAGGACAGAAATATGGCTACACCTTC. This translates into CASSLGTGQKYGYTF.

The V and J genes are TRBV11-3 and TRBJ1-1; D remains ambiguous. Trimming removed 3 bases from V and 7 bases from J, with 9 bases in between. The CDR3 totals 12 residues. Germline CDR1 is SGHNT and CDR2 is YENEEA. CDR3 nucleotide sequence: TGTGCCAGCAGCTTGGACGGAGATGAAGCTTTCTTT. Amino acid sequence: CASSLDGDEAFF. The full variable domain, with the rest looked up from reference TRBV11-3 and TRBJ1-1, is EAGVVQSPRYKIIEKKQPVAFWCNPISGHNTLYWYLQNLGQGPELLIRYENEEAVDDSQLPKDRFSAERLKGVDSTLKIQPAELGDSAVYLCASSLDGDEAFFGQGTRLTVV.

V gene TRBV30 combines with J gene TRBJ2-3; 8 positions match TRBD2. CDR1 and CDR2 from the germline V gene are GTSNPN and SVGIG (reference sequence). Germline trimming cut 0 bases from V and 2 bases from J; bases unmatched to any gene: 4. The CDR3 is 15 amino acids. CDR3 DNA sequence: TGTGCCTGGAGTGTCCGAGCGGGAGCCACAGATACGCAGTATTTT. Translated: CAWSVRAGATDTQYF.

V usage is TRBV3-1 (or the pseudogene TRBV3-2) and J usage is TRBJ2-1; TRBD1 matches at 9 bases. V was pared by 1 base and J by 8 bases, with 6 bases of the junction left unmatched. CDR1 and CDR2 from the germline V gene are LGHDT and YNNKEL (reference sequence). The CDR3 runs to 15 residues. CDR3 in amino acids: CASSQGQGEDHEQFF. CDR3 sequence (DNA): TGTGCCAGCAGCCAAGGACAGGGGGAGGATCATGAGCAGTTCTTC.

This clone came up once. The chain has TRBV19 and TRBJ2-7, with D unclear. V lost 4 bases and J lost 2, with 15 bases in between. CDR1 is LNHDA and CDR2 is SQIVND in the germline V gene (reference sequence). This CDR3 has 15 amino acids. CDR3 nucleotides: TGTGCCAGTAGTAAATGGGCAGAGGAGACCTACGAGCAGTACTTC. Translation: CASSKWAEETYEQYF. Complete variable domain (other parts from reference TRBV19 and TRBJ2-7): DGGITQSPKYLFRKEGQNVTLSCEQNLNHDAMYWYRQDPGQGLRLIYYSQIVNDFQKGDIAEGYSVSREKKESFPLTVTSAQKNPTAFYLCASSKWAEETYEQYFGPGTRLTVT.

This sequence joins TRBV19 and TRBJ2-2; D not certain. CDR3 size: 17 residues. Per germline, CDR1 LNHDA and CDR2 SQIVND (reference sequence). V was clipped by 7 bases and J by 1 base, with 19 bases between them. Here the CDR3 DNA reads TGTGCCAGTAACCCCCCCCCGGACGGTAGGAACACCGGGGAGCTGTTTTTT. Translation gives CASNPPPDGRNTGELFF.